This T cell receptor beta chain was sequenced for a study of persistence of HIV-infected CD4 T cells. Stimulation used approximately 9.5 ug/mL lysate from CMV-infected fibroblasts. CD40L/CD69 double-negative CD45RO-high memory CD4+ T cells were collected. Before stimulation, PBMCs underwent CD8+ T cell depletion. Sequencing used immunoSEQ version 4 in survey mode. Using immunoSEQ multiplex PCR, the repertoire was profiled, and TCRdb retains in-frame clones only, with some absent. The sample shows under 40,000 clones, more than 75% of them seen only once. The length of the CDR3 is 14 residues. The germline V and J ends were trimmed by 5 bases and 1 base, with 8 bases remaining between them. Germline V CDR1 and CDR2: LGHDT, YNNKEL (reference sequence). Remarks on this clone: Its antigen is still unknown.

This chain uses TRBV3-1 (or the pseudogene TRBV3-2) with TRBJ2-2; D is uncertain. The source is an adult woman with HIV who was CMV-seropositive. Sequenced here: CD4+ T cells sorted from PBMCs after approximately 19-hour stimulation, sampled from a patient who received antiretroviral therapy. CDR3 sequence: CASSYSGNTGELFF. As DNA, the CDR3 is TGTGCCAGCAGCTACTCAGGGAACACCGGGGAGCTGTTTTTT.